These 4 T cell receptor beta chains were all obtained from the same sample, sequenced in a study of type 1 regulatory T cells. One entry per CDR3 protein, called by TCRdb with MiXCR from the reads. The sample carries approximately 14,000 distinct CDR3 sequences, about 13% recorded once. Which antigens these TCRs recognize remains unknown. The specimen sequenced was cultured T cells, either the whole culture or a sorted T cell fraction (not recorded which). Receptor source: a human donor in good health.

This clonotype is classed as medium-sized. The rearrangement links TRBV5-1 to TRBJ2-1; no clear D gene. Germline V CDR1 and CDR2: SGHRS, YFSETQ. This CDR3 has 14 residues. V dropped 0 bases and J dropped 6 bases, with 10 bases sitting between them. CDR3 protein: CASSLVPGVNEQFF. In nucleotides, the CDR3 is TGCGCCAGCAGCTTGGTTCCCGGAGTCAATGAGCAGTTCTTC. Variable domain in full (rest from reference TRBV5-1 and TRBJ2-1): KAGVTQTPRYLIKTRGQQVTLSCSPISGHRSVSWYQQTPGQGLQFLFEYFSETQRNKGNFPGRFSGRQFSNSRSEMNVSTLELGDSALYLCASSLVPGVNEQFFGPGTRLTVL.

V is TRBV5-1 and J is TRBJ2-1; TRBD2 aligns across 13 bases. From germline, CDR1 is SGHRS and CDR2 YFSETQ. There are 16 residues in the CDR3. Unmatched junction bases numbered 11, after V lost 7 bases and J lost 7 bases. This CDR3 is CASGQAGTSGKNEQFF. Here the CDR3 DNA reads TGCGCCAGCGGCCAGGCCGGGACTAGCGGGAAGAATGAGCAGTTCTTC.

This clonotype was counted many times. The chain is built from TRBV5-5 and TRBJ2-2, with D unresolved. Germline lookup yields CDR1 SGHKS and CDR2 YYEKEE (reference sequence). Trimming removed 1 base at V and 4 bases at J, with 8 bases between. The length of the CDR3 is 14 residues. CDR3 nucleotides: TGTGCCAGCAGCTTGTTTAAGATCACCGGGGAGCTGTTTTTT. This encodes CASSLFKITGELFF.

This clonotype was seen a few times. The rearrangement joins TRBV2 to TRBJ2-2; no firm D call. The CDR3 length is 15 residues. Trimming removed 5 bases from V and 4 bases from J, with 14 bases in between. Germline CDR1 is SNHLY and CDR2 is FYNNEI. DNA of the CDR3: TGTGCCAGCAGTCAGACCCCGCCGGGCACCGGGGAGCTGTTTTTT. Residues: CASSQTPPGTGELFF.